The 32 T cell receptor beta chains below all came from one sample that was sequenced in a study of T cell responses to AZD1222 COVID-19 vaccine. Generated by immunoSEQ multiplex PCR, the TCRdb table keeps only in-frame clones and is missing some. The sample includes fewer than 150,000 clones, about 85% seen only once; the top ten take less than 8%. The source material was peripheral blood, sampled on day 0 of AZD1222 vaccination. The receptors were gathered from an adult in good health.

The chain combines TRBV4-3 with TRBJ1-2; tentative D call: TRBD1 (6 bases). Germline V gene sequence: CDR1 LGHNA, CDR2 YSLEER. The CDR3 length is 14 residues. V lost 4 bases and J lost 2, with 11 bases in between. In nucleotides, the CDR3 is TGCGCCAGCAGCCCCCAAGGGGGGAACTATGGCTACACCTTC. This sequence encodes CASSPQGGNYGYTF.

The J gene is TRBJ1-2, the V gene TRBV28; TRBD1 matches at 9 bases. CDR1 and CDR2 (germline): MDHEN, SYDVKM. J was trimmed by 8 bases and V by 7 bases; bases with no gene match: 17. This CDR3 contains 16 residues. CDR3 DNA: TGTGCCAGCACTCCGCTTAACTCGGGACAGGGTAAAGGCTACACCTTC. As protein: CASTPLNSGQGKGYTF.

J is TRBJ1-1 and V is TRBV29-1, with D unclear. There are 13 residues in the CDR3. CDR1 is SQVTM, CDR2 ANQGSEA, per germline. Trimming shortened V by 5 bases and J by 4 bases, and 14 bases separated the two germline ends. The CDR3 coding sequence is TGCAGCGTTCACAGTCGGCGTGCCACTGAAGCTTTCTTT. This translates into CSVHSRRATEAFF.

The CDR3 region is CASSVDGTSTEAFF. DNA of the CDR3: TGTGCCAGCAGCGTAGATGGTACGAGCACTGAAGCTTTCTTT. The chain uses TRBV9 and TRBJ1-1, with D unclear. Germline assignment: CDR1 SGDLS and CDR2 YYNGEE. The CDR3 totals 14 residues. The V and J ends lost 0 bases and 4 bases respectively, with 10 bases between them.

J is TRBJ1-5 and V is TRBV2; D perhaps matches TRBD1 (5 bases). The CDR3 covers 16 residues. Trimming took 4 bases from V and 4 from J, leaving 17 bases between them. CDR1 and CDR2 (germline): SNHLY, FYNNEI. CDR3 in amino acids: CASSGQGSIANQPQHF. The CDR3 coding sequence is TGTGCCAGCAGTGGCCAGGGCTCTATCGCTAATCAGCCCCAGCATTTT.

The V gene is TRBV29-1, the J gene TRBJ1-4, with a tentative D call TRBD1 (6 bases). V was cut by 4 bases and J by 7 bases, with 10 bases left in between. The CDR3 length is 12 residues. CDR1 and CDR2 (germline): SQVTM, ANQGSEA. This CDR3 reads CSVVGAGEKLFF. The CDR3 nucleotides read TGCAGCGTTGTGGGGGCCGGTGAAAAACTGTTTTTT. Filled out from reference TRBV29-1 and TRBJ1-4, the complete variable domain reads SAVISQKPSRDICQRGTSLTIQCQVDSQVTMMFWYRQQPGQSLTLIATANQGSEATYESGFVIDKFPISRPNLTFSTLTVSNMSPEDSSIYLCSVVGAGEKLFFGSGTQLSVL.

The chain is built from TRBV30 and TRBJ2-1; TRBD2 agrees at 9 bases. This CDR3 has 14 amino acids. Germline V gives CDR1 GTSNPN, CDR2 SVGIG (reference sequence). J gave up 0 bases and V 3 bases, and 0 bases lay outside the gene matches. CDR3 sequence: CAWRRGGSYNEQFF. Written as DNA, the CDR3 is TGTGCCTGGAGGCGGGGGGGCTCCTACAATGAGCAGTTCTTC.

The gene calls are TRBV2 and TRBJ1-4, with D uncertain. Trimming removed 2 bases at V and 5 bases at J, with 15 bases between. The CDR3 is 16 amino acids. Germline V CDR1 and CDR2: SNHLY, FYNNEI. CDR3 nucleotide sequence: TGTGCCAGCAGTGAACTACCGAATCCGCTGAATGAAAAACTGTTTTTT. Its translation is CASSELPNPLNEKLFF.

The chain carries TRBV5-1 and TRBJ1-3; 7 positions agree with TRBD1. J gave up 8 bases and V 0 bases, and 2 bases lay outside the gene matches. There are 13 residues in the CDR3. In germline, CDR1 is SGHRS, CDR2 YFSETQ. The CDR3 loop reads CASSLGDRDTIYF. The CDR3 DNA reads TGCGCCAGCAGCTTGGGCGACAGGGACACCATATATTTT.

The V gene is TRBV28, the J gene TRBJ1-3; 9 bases map to TRBD1. Germline values: CDR1 MDHEN, CDR2 SYDVKM. The CDR3 contains 16 residues. V lost 6 bases to trimming and J lost 0 bases; unmatched junction nucleotides: 6. CDR3 coding DNA: TGTGCCAGCAGAAACAGGGGGCGTCTCTCTGGAAACACCATATATTTT. Its translation is CASRNRGRLSGNTIYF.

A single count supports this clone. V gene TRBV4-3 combines with J gene TRBJ2-7; D is possibly TRBD1 (5 bases). Germline V gene lookup returns CDR1 LGHNA and CDR2 YSLEER. The CDR3 extends over 13 amino acids. V lost 0 bases and J lost 4, with 7 bases in between. This CDR3 is CASSQDRGYEQYF. DNA for the CDR3: TGCGCCAGCAGCCAAGATAGGGGATACGAGCAGTACTTC.

The chain links TRBV6-5 to TRBJ2-7; tentative D call: TRBD1 (6 bases). Germline CDR1 is MNHEY and CDR2 is SVGAGI. Trimming stripped 10 bases from V and 0 bases from J, with 10 bases between. This CDR3 spans 12 amino acids. CDR3: CANLTGSYEQYF. Here the CDR3 DNA reads TGTGCCAACCTGACAGGCTCCTACGAGCAGTACTTC.

This clone was picked up a small number of times. Other DNA variants within this sample encode the same CDR3. The V gene is TRBV12-3 or TRBV12-4, the J gene TRBJ1-4; no reliable D call. The germline V and J ends were trimmed by 6 bases and 5 bases, with 4 bases remaining between them. The CDR3 is 11 residues long. The CDR3: CASSPNEKLFF. In nucleotides, the CDR3 is TGTGCCAGCAGCCCGAATGAAAAACTGTTTTTT.

The chain carries TRBV3-1 (or the pseudogene TRBV3-2) and TRBJ2-7; TRBD2 might be the D (5 bases). The V end lost 1 base, the J end lost 3 bases, and 10 bases lay between the germline ends. Looked up from germline, CDR1 is LGHDT and CDR2 is YNNKEL (reference sequence). There are 14 residues in the CDR3. CDR3 amino acids: CASSQGTSFYEQYF. The CDR3 region has the DNA TGTGCCAGCAGCCAAGGCACTAGTTTCTACGAGCAGTACTTC.

This rearrangement joins TRBV6-2 or TRBV6-3 to TRBJ2-7; 7 bases line up with TRBD1. The CDR3 covers 16 residues. The trim removed 2 bases at V and 2 bases at J, leaving 9 bases unmatched. Germline V CDR1 and CDR2: MNHEY, SVGEGT. The CDR3: CASSYDRAIPTYEQYF. CDR3 bases: TGTGCCAGCAGTTACGACAGGGCTATCCCTACCTACGAGCAGTACTTC.

This clone was recorded only once. This chain connects TRBV18 to TRBJ1-3; tentative D call: TRBD1 (5 bases). V lost 6 bases, J lost 0 bases, and 9 bases lay in between. This CDR3 comprises 14 residues. Germline assignment: CDR1 KGHSH and CDR2 LQKENI. The CDR3 DNA sequence: TGTGCCAGCTCTCCCGGGGGCTCTGGAAACACCATATATTTT. It encodes CASSPGGSGNTIYF.

The chain is built from TRBV7-6 and TRBJ2-3; the match to TRBD2 covers 10 bases. CDR1 and CDR2 (germline): SGHVS, FNYEAQ. Trimming at V came to 5 bases and at J to 2 bases, leaving 4 bases not matched to a gene. This CDR3 comprises 15 residues. The CDR3 DNA sequence: TGTGCCAGCAGCCCTAGCGGGGGCCTCACAGATACGCAGTATTTT. Its translation is CASSPSGGLTDTQYF.

The chain links TRBV6-6 to TRBJ2-7, with 9 bases aligning to TRBD2. The CDR3 totals 17 residues. The junction had 16 bases not matched to a gene; V was cut back by 5 bases and J by 5 bases. Germline V lookup: CDR1 MNHNY, CDR2 SVGAGI (reference sequence). This CDR3 is CASSRVSSGTSPNEQYF. CDR3 DNA sequence: TGTGCCAGCAGTCGCGTCTCTTCCGGGACTAGCCCTAACGAGCAGTACTTC.

This chain joins TRBV6-5 and TRBJ1-4, with D perhaps TRBD1 (6 bases). The CDR3 has 15 residues. Germline loops: CDR1 MNHEY, CDR2 SVGAGI. Trimming pared 4 bases from V and 5 bases from J, leaving 14 bases between. DNA of the CDR3: TGTGCCAGCAGTTCTCTGGACAGTGCAAATGAAAAACTGTTTTTT. Translation: CASSSLDSANEKLFF.

V usage is TRBV15 and J usage is TRBJ2-5, with D unresolved. The CDR3 runs 16 residues. Germline V lookup: CDR1 LNHNV, CDR2 YYDKDF (reference sequence). V lost 4 bases and J lost 4, with 19 bases in between. The chain's CDR3 is CATSNLKGRWRETQYF. CDR3 nucleotides: TGTGCCACCAGCAATCTCAAGGGCAGATGGAGAGAGACCCAGTACTTC. Based on the CDR3 plus reference TRBV15 and TRBJ2-5, the full variable domain is DAMVIQNPRYQVTQFGKPVTLSCSQTLNHNVMYWYQQKSSQAPKLLFHYYDKDFNNEADTPDNFQSRRPNTSFCFLDIRSPGLGDTAMYLCATSNLKGRWRETQYFGPGTRLLVL.

This rearrangement joins TRBV19 to TRBJ2-1, with a tentative D call TRBD1 (6 bases). The CDR3 runs 13 residues. V lost 5 bases and J lost 3, with 8 bases in between. Germline V gives CDR1 LNHDA, CDR2 SQIVND (reference sequence). CDR3 protein: CASSLDSYNEQFF. As DNA, the CDR3 is TGTGCCAGTAGTTTGGACAGCTACAATGAGCAGTTCTTC.

The chain carries TRBV18 and TRBJ2-3, with no clear D. The CDR3 is 14 amino acids. V was pared by 6 bases and J by 0 bases, with 10 bases between. Germline V gives CDR1 KGHSH, CDR2 LQKENI. The CDR3 nucleotides read TGTGCCAGCTCCCCGGTTTCTAGCACAGATACGCAGTATTTT. As protein: CASSPVSSTDTQYF.

This clone was found once. The rearrangement uses TRBV19 and TRBJ1-2; D is ambiguous. The V and J ends lost 5 bases and 7 bases respectively, with 17 bases between them. CDR3 size: 14 residues. Germline assignment: CDR1 LNHDA and CDR2 SQIVND (reference sequence). This CDR3 reads CASSSREVLSGYTF. For the CDR3, the DNA is TGTGCCAGTAGTTCACGGGAAGTCCTATCTGGCTACACCTTC.

CDR3 bases: TGTGCCAGCAGCCCGACCAATTCACCCCTCCACTTT. Amino acids: CASSPTNSPLHF. The genes are TRBV21-1 and TRBJ1-6. TRBV21-1 is marked as a pseudogene. The CDR3 totals 12 residues.

This CDR3 reads CASSPAGRTTYEQYF. CDR3 nucleotides: TGCGCCAGCAGCCCTGCGGGTCGAACGACCTACGAGCAGTACTTC. The rearrangement joins TRBV5-1 to TRBJ2-7, with D maybe TRBD2 (5 bases). In germline, CDR1 is SGHRS, CDR2 YFSETQ. This CDR3 spans 15 amino acids. Trimming cost V 4 bases and J 2 bases, with 16 bases left between them.

Comments on this clone: A much larger clone differs from this one at a single base, so this may be a read error. This CDR3 reads CANSQGANSPLHF. CDR3 nucleotides: TGTGCCAACAGCCAGGGGGCGAATTCACCCCTCCACTTT. This chain connects TRBV11-1 to TRBJ1-6; 8 nucleotides match TRBD1. The CDR3 runs 13 residues. The germline V gene encodes CDR1 SGHAT and CDR2 FQDESV (reference sequence).

The genes are TRBV6-6 and TRBJ2-1; perhaps TRBD2 as D (6 bases). CDR3 length: 17 amino acids. Trimming took 5 bases from V and 0 from J, leaving 17 bases between them. The germline gives CDR1 MNHNY, CDR2 SVGAGI (reference sequence). CDR3 residues: CASSPPGVWGSYNEQFF. The CDR3 DNA reads as TGTGCCAGCAGTCCCCCGGGGGTGTGGGGCTCCTACAATGAGCAGTTCTTC.

The V call is TRBV18, the J call TRBJ2-2, with D perhaps matching TRBD1 (5 bases). There are 16 residues in the CDR3. Deletions cut 3 bases from V and 1 base from J, with 12 bases between. CDR1 is KGHSH and CDR2 is LQKENI in the germline V gene. In DNA, the CDR3 is TGTGCCAGCTCACCGGAAAAGGGGCGGAACACCGGGGAGCTGTTTTTT. Amino acid sequence: CASSPEKGRNTGELFF.

This chain uses TRBV6-1 with TRBJ2-7; 10 bases map to TRBD2. This CDR3 spans 17 amino acids. V lost 1 base and J lost 2; bases outside the gene matches: 8. Germline CDR1 is MNHNS and CDR2 is SASEGT. This CDR3 is CASSEGPSGGSTYEQYF. The CDR3 coding sequence is TGTGCCAGCAGTGAAGGGCCTAGCGGGGGAAGCACCTACGAGCAGTACTTC.

V is TRBV27 and J is TRBJ2-7; D may be TRBD1 (6 bases). Germline V gene data show CDR1 as MNHEY and CDR2 as SMNVEV (reference sequence). Trimming took off 6 bases at V and 1 base at J, with 13 bases between the two ends. CDR3 length: 14 amino acids. CDR3 nucleotides: TGTGCCAGCAGCCGGGACACCCTATCCTACGAGCAGTACTTC. It yields the protein CASSRDTLSYEQYF.

This clone has a single count. The chain carries TRBV29-1 and TRBJ1-3, with D possibly matching TRBD1 (6 bases). Germline V gives CDR1 SQVTM, CDR2 ANQGSEA. This CDR3 spans 13 amino acids. V lost 6 bases and J lost 2, with 11 bases in between. For the CDR3, the DNA is TGCAGCGTCTACACAGGGCCTGGAAACACCATATATTTT. Translating it yields CSVYTGPGNTIYF.

The gene calls are TRBV5-4 and TRBJ2-2, with 8 bases that match TRBD1. CDR3 size: 16 residues. Per the germline V gene, CDR1 is SGHNT and CDR2 is YYREEE (reference sequence). The J segment lost 7 bases and the V segment lost 2 bases, leaving 10 bases of the junction unmatched. The CDR3 nucleotides read TGTGCCAGCAGCTTCACGTCAGGGGGCCAACTCGGGGAGCTGTTTTTT. Translation gives CASSFTSGGQLGELFF.